The source of this TCR beta chain is a study of T cells in Graves' hyperthyroidism and ophthalmopathy. What was amplified from RNA transcripts were TCR beta CDR3 regions. The HTBI primer set drove a first-round RT-PCR of the TCR CDR3. Each CDR3 protein is one row after TCRdb ran MiXCR on the multiplex PCR reads. This sample has 460,000 or so distinct CDR3 sequences, with approximately 14% found just once. The authors deemed Graves' hyperthyroidism stable absent ophthalmopathy progression within 18 months. Fresh peripheral blood, 10 ml, yielded the PBMCs. This clonotype was detected only a few times. The sample comprised blood. This clonotype originated in a woman younger than 30 with Graves' hyperthyroidism.

In nucleotides, the CDR3 is TGTGCCAGCAGCCCGGTGGGAATTTTAGCCAAAAACATTCAGTACTTC. Its protein product is CASSPVGILAKNIQYF. V gene TRBV5-8 combines with J gene TRBJ2-4; no firm D call. Germline V gene lookup returns CDR1 SGHTS and CDR2 YDEGEE. The CDR3 is made up of 16 amino acids. Deletions cut 4 bases from V and 0 bases from J, with 14 bases between.